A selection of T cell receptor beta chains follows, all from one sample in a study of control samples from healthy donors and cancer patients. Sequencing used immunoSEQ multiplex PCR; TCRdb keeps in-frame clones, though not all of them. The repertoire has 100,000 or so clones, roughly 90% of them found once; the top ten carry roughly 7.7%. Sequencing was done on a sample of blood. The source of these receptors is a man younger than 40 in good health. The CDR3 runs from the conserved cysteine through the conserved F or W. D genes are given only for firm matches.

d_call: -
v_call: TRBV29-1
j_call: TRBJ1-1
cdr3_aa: CSVYRTGNTEAFF

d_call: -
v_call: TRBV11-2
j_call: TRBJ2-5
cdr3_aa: CASSPPAQGIGETQYF

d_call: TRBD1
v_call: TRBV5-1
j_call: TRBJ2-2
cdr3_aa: CASRAPGTGNTGELFF

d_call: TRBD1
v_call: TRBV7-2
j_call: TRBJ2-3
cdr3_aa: CASSPDRSTDTQYF

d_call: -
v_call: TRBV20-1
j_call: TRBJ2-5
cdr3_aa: CSGSREGTQYF

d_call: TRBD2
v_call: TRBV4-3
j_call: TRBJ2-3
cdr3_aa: CASSQDRRTSGDTQYF

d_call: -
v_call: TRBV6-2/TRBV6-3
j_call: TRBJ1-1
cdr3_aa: CASSYGAGEGDTEAFF

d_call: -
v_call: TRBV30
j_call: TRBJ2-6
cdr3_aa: CAWSVRRSGANVLTF

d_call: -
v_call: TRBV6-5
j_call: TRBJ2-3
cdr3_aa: CAVGVGTSTDTQYF

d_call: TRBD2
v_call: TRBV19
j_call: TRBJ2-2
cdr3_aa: CASSGTSGSGELFF

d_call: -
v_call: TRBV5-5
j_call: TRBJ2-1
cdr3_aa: CASSLAGTSAYNEQFF

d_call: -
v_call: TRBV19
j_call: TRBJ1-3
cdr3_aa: CASSLHRRGNTIYF

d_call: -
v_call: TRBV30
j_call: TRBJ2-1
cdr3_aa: CAWTPYGIDEQFF

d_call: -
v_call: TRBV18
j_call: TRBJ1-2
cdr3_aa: CASSPDGWGYTF

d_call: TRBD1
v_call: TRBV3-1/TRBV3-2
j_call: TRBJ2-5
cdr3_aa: CASSRGQGAKTQYF

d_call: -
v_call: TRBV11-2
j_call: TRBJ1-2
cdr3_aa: CASSLTGTVANYGYTF

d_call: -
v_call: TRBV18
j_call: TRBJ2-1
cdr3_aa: CASSPRGPSQDYDEQFF

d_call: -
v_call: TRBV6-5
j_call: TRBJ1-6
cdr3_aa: CASSYTLWTADSPLHF

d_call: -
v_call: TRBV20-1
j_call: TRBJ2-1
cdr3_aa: CSATYNEQFF

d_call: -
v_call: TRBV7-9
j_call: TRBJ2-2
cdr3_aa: CASSLLRGGNTGELFF

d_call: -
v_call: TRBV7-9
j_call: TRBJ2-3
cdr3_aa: CVSSLSGFTDTQYF

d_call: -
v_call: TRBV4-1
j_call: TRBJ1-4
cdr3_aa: CASSARNGEKLFF

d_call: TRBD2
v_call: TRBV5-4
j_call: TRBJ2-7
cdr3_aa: CASSRSGSSSYEQYF

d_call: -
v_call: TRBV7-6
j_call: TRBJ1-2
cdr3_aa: CASSLALWDGYTF

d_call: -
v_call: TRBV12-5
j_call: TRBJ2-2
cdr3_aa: CASALGPVNTGELFF

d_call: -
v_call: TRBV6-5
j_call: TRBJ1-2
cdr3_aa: CASGAGWNYGYTF